These 21 T cell receptor beta chains were all obtained from the same sample, sequenced in a study of sequential checkpoint blockade in melanoma. The treatment was: randomized to nivolumab then ipilimumab (arm A) or the reverse (arm B). TCRdb's copy holds only in-frame clones and misses some; the assay was immunoSEQ multiplex PCR. The sample holds some 18,000 clones; 60% to 75% are singletons and the top ten take around 5%. Here the sequenced sample was tumor tissue (inferred from file names), taken from a patient given nivolumab and ipilimumab in sequence. The receptors shown here come from a human donor with melanoma.

The chain employs TRBV25-1 and TRBJ1-2; the D gene is possibly TRBD1 (6 bases). Germline loops: CDR1 MGHDK, CDR2 SYGVNS. Trimming took off 7 bases at V and 8 bases at J, with 20 bases between the two ends. The CDR3 is 14 residues long. The CDR3 DNA follows: TGTGCCAGCACCCCCGGATGGGACACCGGCGGCTACACCTTC. Its protein product is CASTPGWDTGGYTF.

V usage is TRBV30 and J usage is TRBJ1-4, with unresolved D. CDR3 size: 14 residues. With 0 bases removed from V and 1 base from J, the gap between germline ends came to 6 bases. Germline CDR1 and CDR2: GTSNPN and SVGIG (reference sequence). CDR3 in amino acids: CAWSVQITNEKLFF. As DNA, the CDR3 is TGTGCCTGGAGTGTCCAGATAACTAATGAAAAACTGTTTTTT.

This clone was detected a few times. The chain combines TRBV28 with TRBJ2-7, with D perhaps given as TRBD1 or TRBD2 (5 bases each). This CDR3 comprises 14 residues. In germline, CDR1 is MDHEN, CDR2 SYDVKM. The V and J ends lost 1 base and 5 bases respectively, with 12 bases between them. Here the CDR3 reads CASSLFGGSHEQYF. Written as DNA, the CDR3 is TGTGCCAGCAGTTTATTTGGGGGATCCCACGAGCAGTACTTC.

The chain employs TRBV7-4 and TRBJ1-3; unclear D gene. In germline, CDR1 is SGHVT, CDR2 SQSDAQ. The CDR3 consists of 13 residues. In DNA, the CDR3 is TGTGCTACCAGCAGACTCTCTGGAAACACCATATATTTT. Protein sequence: CATSRLSGNTIYF.

This rearrangement joins TRBV18 to TRBJ1-2, with 8 bases that match TRBD1. CDR3 length: 14 amino acids. The germline CDR1 and CDR2 sequences are KGHSH and LQKENI. The J segment lost 4 bases and the V segment lost 1 base, leaving 2 bases of the junction unmatched. The CDR3 region has the DNA TGTGCCAGCTCACCACTCGGACAGGGCTATGGCTACACCTTC. Protein: CASSPLGQGYGYTF.

A few counts support this clone. The CDR3 sequence: CAWRERTVYSNQPQHF. As DNA, the CDR3 is TGTGCCTGGAGAGAACGGACAGTATATAGCAATCAGCCCCAGCATTTT. This chain connects TRBV30 to TRBJ1-5, with a weak D call TRBD1 (6 bases). The CDR3 has 16 residues. CDR1 GTSNPN and CDR2 SVGIG come from the germline V gene (reference sequence). V was cut by 3 bases and J by 0 bases, with 15 bases left in between.

This clone was seen only a few times. The genes are TRBV30 and TRBJ1-2; 11 bases line up with TRBD1. V dropped 1 base and J dropped 5; count of bases not matched to a gene: 6. Germline assignment: CDR1 GTSNPN and CDR2 SVGIG (reference sequence). This CDR3 has 15 amino acids. CDR3 residues: CAWSAGTGGVYGYTF. The CDR3 nucleotides are TGTGCCTGGAGTGCCGGGACAGGGGGTGTTTATGGCTACACCTTC.

The V and J genes are TRBV18 and TRBJ2-5, with D perhaps matching TRBD2 (6 bases). CDR3 length equals 17 residues. Looked up from germline, CDR1 is KGHSH and CDR2 is LQKENI. Trimming took off 4 bases at V and 1 base at J, with 19 bases between the two ends. CDR3 residues: CASSLLGQRTTQETQYF. DNA of the CDR3: TGTGCCAGCTCACTCCTAGGCCAACGGACTACCCAAGAGACCCAGTACTTC.

This chain links TRBV2 with TRBJ1-2; D remains ambiguous. The CDR3 spans 16 residues. The V end was cut by 6 bases, the J end by 2 bases, with 19 bases between. Germline V gene lookup returns CDR1 SNHLY and CDR2 FYNNEI. CDR3 region: CASSFSYHRDNYGYTF. In DNA form, the CDR3 reads TGTGCCAGCAGCTTTAGTTATCACCGAGACAACTATGGCTACACCTTC.

This clone was seen a single time. The chain uses TRBV30 and TRBJ1-2; D perhaps matches TRBD1 (5 bases). Germline CDR1 reads GTSNPN; CDR2 reads SVGIG (reference sequence). This CDR3 contains 15 residues. Trimming pared 4 bases from V and 5 bases from J, leaving 20 bases between. CDR3 sequence: CAWNTPGGGRYGYTF. CDR3 bases: TGTGCCTGGAACACCCCGGGGGGGGGACGGTATGGCTACACCTTC.

The chain is built from TRBV23-1 and TRBJ2-7; 8 bases are shared with TRBD1. TRBV23-1 is an ORF; its function is uncertain. This CDR3 region has 13 residues. Trimming took 6 bases from V and 5 from J; bases not matched to a gene: 6. The CDR3 sequence: CASSQDRVNEQYF. DNA for the CDR3: TGCGCCAGCAGCCAGGACAGGGTCAACGAGCAGTACTTC.

The chain uses TRBV9 and TRBJ1-4; weak D call: TRBD1 (5 bases). The CDR3 sequence is 17 residues long. CDR1 is SGDLS and CDR2 is YYNGEE in the germline V gene. Trimming cost V 5 bases and J 3 bases, with 20 bases left between them. The CDR3 sequence is CASSEEGRGSPNEKLFF. Here the CDR3 DNA reads TGTGCCAGCAGTGAAGAGGGAAGGGGCAGCCCTAATGAAAAACTGTTTTTT. Together with reference TRBV9 and TRBJ1-4, the CDR3 gives the full variable domain: DSGVTQTPKHLITATGQRVTLRCSPRSGDLSVYWYQQSLDQGLQFLIQYYNGEERAKGNILERFSAQQFPDLHSELNLSSLELGDSALYFCASSEEGRGSPNEKLFFGSGTQLSVL.

This chain links TRBV7-6 with TRBJ1-2, with 12 bases lining up with TRBD1. This CDR3 comprises 16 residues. Germline CDR1 is SGHVS and CDR2 is FNYEAQ. V lost 2 bases to trimming and J lost 8 bases; unmatched junction nucleotides: 9. The CDR3 DNA reads TGTGCCAGCAGCTTAACTGGGGGGACAGGGGGCGTCGGCTACACCTTC. Its protein product is CASSLTGGTGGVGYTF.

The V gene is TRBV30, the J gene TRBJ1-1, with a weak D call TRBD1 (5 bases). Trimming shortened V by 0 bases and J by 1 base, and 12 bases separated the two germline ends. The V gene's germline CDR1 is GTSNPN and CDR2 SVGIG (reference sequence). CDR3 length equals 15 residues. CDR3 DNA sequence: TGTGCCTGGAGTGTAAGGAGGAGGGGGAACACTGAAGCTTTCTTT. Translated: CAWSVRRRGNTEAFF.

Notes on this clone: The same CDR3 arises from other DNA sequences in this sample as well. The V gene is TRBV5-1, the J gene TRBJ2-1; 9 bases fit TRBD1. The V gene end was trimmed by 5 bases and the J gene end by 5 bases; junction bases not matched to a gene: 5. The CDR3 totals 14 residues. Per germline, CDR1 SGHRS and CDR2 YFSETQ. The CDR3 sequence is CASSTGQGHNEQFF. In DNA form, the CDR3 reads TGCGCCAGCAGTACGGGACAGGGACACAATGAGCAGTTCTTC.

There are a few counts of this clone. J is TRBJ1-4 and V is TRBV6-8, with a possible D match to TRBD1 (6 bases). The V end was cut by 0 bases, the J end by 7 bases, with 21 bases between. Germline CDR1 MNHGY, CDR2 SAAAGT. This CDR3 has 18 amino acids. The CDR3 protein is CASSYSNLGGRLGEKLFF. The CDR3 DNA reads as TGTGCCAGCAGTTACTCGAATCTCGGGGGGCGACTAGGTGAAAAACTGTTTTTT.

This clone was counted a few times. This chain connects TRBV6-1 to TRBJ2-7; D call uncertain. This CDR3 comprises 16 residues. The germline gives CDR1 MNHNS, CDR2 SASEGT. V shed 1 base and J shed 8 bases, with 21 bases lying between them. CDR3 bases: TGTGCCAGCAGTGAAGGAGCCTCGCGAGTATACGTTAAGCAGTACTTC. This sequence encodes CASSEGASRVYVKQYF.

V is TRBV6-8 and J is TRBJ2-2, with TRBD2 matching over 11 bases. Germline V gene sequence: CDR1 MNHGY, CDR2 SAAAGT. The V and J ends lost 5 bases and 3 bases, in that order; junction bases with no gene match: 5. The CDR3 has 16 residues. The CDR3 here is CASSLTSGGDTGELFF. In nucleotides, the CDR3 is TGTGCCAGCAGTCTTACTAGCGGGGGTGACACCGGGGAGCTGTTTTTT.

This chain links TRBV19 with TRBJ2-1; D not certain. Trimming removed 3 bases from V and 7 bases from J, with 13 bases in between. This CDR3 spans 14 amino acids. Germline V gives CDR1 LNHDA, CDR2 SQIVND (reference sequence). CDR3 sequence reads: CASSIGSLGNEQFF. CDR3 DNA sequence: TGTGCCAGTAGTATTGGGTCCCTTGGGAATGAGCAGTTCTTC.

This chain links TRBV5-1 with TRBJ2-1, with a possible D match to TRBD2 (5 bases). The CDR3 extends over 15 amino acids. The germline V gene has CDR1 SGHRS and CDR2 YFSETQ. V lost 4 bases, J lost 6 bases, and 17 bases lay in between. The CDR3 coding sequence is TGCGCCAGCAGCACCGGGAATCTCCTCCTCAATGAGCAGTTCTTC. This encodes CASSTGNLLLNEQFF.

The CDR3 DNA reads as TGTGCCAGCAGCCAAGTCGGCTACACTGAAGCTTTCTTT. This codes for CASSQVGYTEAFF. V and J are TRBV14 and TRBJ1-1; D ambiguous. The CDR3 is 13 amino acids. V shed 1 base and J shed 3 bases, with 6 bases lying between them. The germline gives CDR1 SGHDN, CDR2 FVKESK.